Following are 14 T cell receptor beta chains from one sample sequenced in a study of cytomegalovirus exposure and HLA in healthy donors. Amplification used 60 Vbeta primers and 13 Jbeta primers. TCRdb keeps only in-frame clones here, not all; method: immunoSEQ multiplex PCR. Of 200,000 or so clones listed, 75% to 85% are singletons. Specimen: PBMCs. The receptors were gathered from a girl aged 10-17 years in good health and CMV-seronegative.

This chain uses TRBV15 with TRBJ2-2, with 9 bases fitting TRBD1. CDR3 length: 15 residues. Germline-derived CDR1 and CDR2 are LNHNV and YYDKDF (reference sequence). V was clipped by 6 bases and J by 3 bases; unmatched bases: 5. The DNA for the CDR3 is TGTGCCACCAGGCCGGGACAGGGATACACCGGGGAGCTGTTTTTT. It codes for CATRPGQGYTGELFF.

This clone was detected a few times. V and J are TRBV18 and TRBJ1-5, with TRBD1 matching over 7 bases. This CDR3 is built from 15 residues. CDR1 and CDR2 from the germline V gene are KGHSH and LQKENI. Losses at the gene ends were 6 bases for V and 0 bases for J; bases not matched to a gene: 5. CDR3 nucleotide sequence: TGTGCCAGCTCTCTAACAGGGGATAGCAATCAGCCCCAGCATTTT. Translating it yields CASSLTGDSNQPQHF.

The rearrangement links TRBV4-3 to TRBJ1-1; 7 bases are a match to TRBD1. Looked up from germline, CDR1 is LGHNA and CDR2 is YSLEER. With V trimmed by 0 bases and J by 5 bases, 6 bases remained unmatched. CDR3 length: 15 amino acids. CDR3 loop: CASSQERGRETEAFF. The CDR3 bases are TGCGCCAGCAGCCAAGAAAGGGGGCGCGAGACTGAAGCTTTCTTT.

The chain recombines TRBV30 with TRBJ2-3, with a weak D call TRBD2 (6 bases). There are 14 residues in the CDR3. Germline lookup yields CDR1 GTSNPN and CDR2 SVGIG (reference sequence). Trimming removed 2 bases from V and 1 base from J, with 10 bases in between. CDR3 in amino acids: CAWSTSSGTDTQYF. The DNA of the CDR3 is TGTGCCTGGAGTACGTCTAGCGGCACAGATACGCAGTATTTT. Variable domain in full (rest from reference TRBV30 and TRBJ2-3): SQTIHQWPATLVQPVGSPLSLECTVEGTSNPNLYWYRQAAGRGLQLLFYSVGIGQISSEVPQNLSASRPQDRQFILSSKKLLLSDSGFYLCAWSTSSGTDTQYFGPGTRLTVL.

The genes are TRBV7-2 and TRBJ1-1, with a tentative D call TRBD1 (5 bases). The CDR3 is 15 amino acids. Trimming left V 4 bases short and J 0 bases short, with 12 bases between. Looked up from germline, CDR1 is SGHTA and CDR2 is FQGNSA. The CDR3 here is CASSSYDRLNTEAFF. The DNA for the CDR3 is TGTGCCAGCAGCTCCTACGACAGACTGAACACTGAAGCTTTCTTT.

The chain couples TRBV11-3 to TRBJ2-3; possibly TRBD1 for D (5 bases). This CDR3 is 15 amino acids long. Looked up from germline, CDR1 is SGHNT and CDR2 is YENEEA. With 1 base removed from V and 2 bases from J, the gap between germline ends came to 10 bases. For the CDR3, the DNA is TGTGCCAGCAGCTTAGGGTTGGGGCCCACAGATACGCAGTATTTT. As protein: CASSLGLGPTDTQYF. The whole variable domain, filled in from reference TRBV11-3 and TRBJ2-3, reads EAGVVQSPRYKIIEKKQPVAFWCNPISGHNTLYWYLQNLGQGPELLIRYENEEAVDDSQLPKDRFSAERLKGVDSTLKIQPAELGDSAVYLCASSLGLGPTDTQYFGPGTRLTVL.

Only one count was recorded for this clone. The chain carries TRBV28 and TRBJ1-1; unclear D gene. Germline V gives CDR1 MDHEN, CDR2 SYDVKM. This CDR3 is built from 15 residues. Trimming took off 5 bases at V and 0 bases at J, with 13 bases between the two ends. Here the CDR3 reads CASSPHSFMNTEAFF. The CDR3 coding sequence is TGTGCCAGCAGTCCTCACAGTTTTATGAACACTGAAGCTTTCTTT.

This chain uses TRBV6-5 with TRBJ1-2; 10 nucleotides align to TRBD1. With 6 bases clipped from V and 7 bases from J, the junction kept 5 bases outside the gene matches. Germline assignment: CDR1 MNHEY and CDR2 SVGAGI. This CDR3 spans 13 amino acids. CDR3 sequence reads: CASSAGQGFGYTF. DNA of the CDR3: TGTGCCAGCAGCGCGGGACAGGGGTTTGGCTACACCTTC.

The CDR3 coding sequence is TGTGCCAGCACGGACTCTCCACAGAATCAAGAGACCCAGTACTTC. Translating it yields CASTDSPQNQETQYF. The chain recombines TRBV27 with TRBJ2-5; weak D call: TRBD2 (5 bases). Trimming removed 7 bases from V and 2 bases from J, with 17 bases in between. Looked up from germline, CDR1 is MNHEY and CDR2 is SMNVEV (reference sequence). The CDR3 is 15 residues long.

CDR3 sequence reads: CASSQILGQGINNEQFF. The CDR3 nucleotides read TGCGCCAGCAGCCAAATACTGGGACAAGGAATTAACAATGAGCAGTTCTTC. The rearrangement uses TRBV4-3 and TRBJ2-1, with D maybe TRBD1 (6 bases). CDR1 and CDR2 from the germline V gene are LGHNA and YSLEER. The CDR3 extends over 17 amino acids. With 2 bases removed from V and 5 bases from J, the gap between germline ends came to 19 bases.

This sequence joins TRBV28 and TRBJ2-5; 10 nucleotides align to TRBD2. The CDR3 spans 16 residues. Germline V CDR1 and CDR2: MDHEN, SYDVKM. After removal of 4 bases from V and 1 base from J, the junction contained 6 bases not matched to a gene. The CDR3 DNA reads TGTGCCAGCAGTTATAGGGGACTAGCGATCCAAGAGACCCAGTACTTC. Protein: CASSYRGLAIQETQYF.

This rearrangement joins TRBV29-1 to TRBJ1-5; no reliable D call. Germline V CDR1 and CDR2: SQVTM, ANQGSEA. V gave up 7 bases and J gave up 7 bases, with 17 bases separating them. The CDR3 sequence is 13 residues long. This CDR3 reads CSALGGPEQPQHF. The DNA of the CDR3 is TGCAGCGCCTTGGGAGGGCCCGAACAGCCCCAGCATTTT.

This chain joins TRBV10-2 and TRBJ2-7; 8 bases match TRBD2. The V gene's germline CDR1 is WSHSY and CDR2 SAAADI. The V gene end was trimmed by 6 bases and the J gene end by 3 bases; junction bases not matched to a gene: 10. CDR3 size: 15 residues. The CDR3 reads CASRGTSGSLYEQYF. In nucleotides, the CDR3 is TGCGCCAGCAGGGGCACTAGCGGATCCCTCTACGAGCAGTACTTC.

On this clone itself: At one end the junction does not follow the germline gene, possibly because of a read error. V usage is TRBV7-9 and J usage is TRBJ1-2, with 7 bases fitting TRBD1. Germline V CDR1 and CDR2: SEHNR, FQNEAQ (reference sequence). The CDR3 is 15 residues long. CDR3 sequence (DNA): TGTTCCAGCAGCTACAGACAGGGAGTAAAGGATGGCTACACCTTC. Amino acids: CSSSYRQGVKDGYTF.